The entry that follows covers one T cell receptor beta chain sequence. What it recognizes is unknown. The V and J ends lost 1 base and 2 bases respectively, with 22 bases between them. Germline CDR1 and CDR2: SGHNT and YYREEE (reference sequence). CDR3 length: 18 amino acids. The data derive from a study of chemoradiotherapy in HPV16-positive cancers. Findings and limits, study-wide: Candidate HPV-specific clones and E7-related TCR motifs grew in tumor during treatment.

Repertoires were generated with immunoSEQ multiplex PCR, while TCRdb's copy carries only in-frame clones and drops some. In the table there are around 11,000 clones, 86% of which are singletons. This sequence originates from a human donor with HPV-associated anogenital cancer. The chain is built from TRBV5-4 and TRBJ2-7; D possibly uses TRBD1 or TRBD2 (5 bases each). The source was blood, collected from a patient who underwent chemoradiotherapy. DNA for the CDR3: TGTGCCAGCAGCTTGATTCGAGGGGAAAGGACTCATACCTACGAGCAGTACTTC. This translates into CASSLIRGERTHTYEQYF.